The T cell receptor beta chain described here comes from a study of T-cell memory formation after mild COVID-19. TCRdb re-called the 5' RACE reads with MiXCR, one entry per CDR3 protein. The table shows approximately 260,000 distinct CDR3 sequences, with 16% occurring only once. V was pared by 2 bases and J by 2 bases, with 8 bases between. The CDR3 is 14 residues long. Germline lookup yields CDR1 SGHRS and CDR2 YFSETQ. The TCR comes from a young man who had mild COVID-19 (a few samples of this study predate the infection). Cell type and time point are not known. The V gene is TRBV5-1, the J gene TRBJ2-1; D possibly corresponds to TRBD2 (5 bases). Sequencing was performed on PBMCs or a T cell subset sorted from them (not recorded which). CDR3 DNA: TGCGCCAGCAGCTTTGGGGAGACCTACAATGAGCAGTTCTTC. Its translation: CASSFGETYNEQFF. The full variable domain, completed using reference TRBV5-1 and TRBJ2-1, is KAGVTQTPRYLIKTRGQQVTLSCSPISGHRSVSWYQQTPGQGLQFLFEYFSETQRNKGNFPGRFSGRQFSNSRSEMNVSTLELGDSALYLCASSFGETYNEQFFGPGTRLTVL.